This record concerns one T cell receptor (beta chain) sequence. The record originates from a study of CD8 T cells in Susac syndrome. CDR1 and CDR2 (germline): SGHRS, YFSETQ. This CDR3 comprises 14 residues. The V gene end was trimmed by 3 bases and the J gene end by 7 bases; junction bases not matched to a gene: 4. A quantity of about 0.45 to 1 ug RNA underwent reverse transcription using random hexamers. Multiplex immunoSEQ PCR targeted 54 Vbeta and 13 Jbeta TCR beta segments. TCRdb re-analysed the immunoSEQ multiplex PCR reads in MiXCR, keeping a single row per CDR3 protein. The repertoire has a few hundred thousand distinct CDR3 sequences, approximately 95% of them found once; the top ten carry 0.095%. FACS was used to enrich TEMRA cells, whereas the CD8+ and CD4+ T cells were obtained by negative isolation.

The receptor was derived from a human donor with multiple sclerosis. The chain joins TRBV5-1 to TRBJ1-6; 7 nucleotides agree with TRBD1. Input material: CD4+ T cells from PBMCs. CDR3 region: CASSWDSLNSPLHF. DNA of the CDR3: TGCGCCAGCAGCTGGGACAGCCTAAATTCACCCCTCCACTTT.